The T cell receptor (beta chain) under discussion was sequenced for a study of early T cells in non-severe SARS-CoV-2 infection (dated by TCRdb to the early 2020s). Context from the whole study: Bulk RNA from unsorted whole blood was used for TCR sequencing, so alpha and beta chains could not be paired.

Paper-wide results and their limitations: VDJdb matching was skewed toward anti-spike CD8 responses, so virus-specific expansions were likely underestimated and private and CD4 specificities were missed.

Set within a cohort of healthcare workers in London, UK, this nested case-control study involved weekly PCR testing of nasopharyngeal swabs along with blood sampling. Healthcare workers were recruited between 23 and 31 March 2020, during the week of the UK lockdown, and were followed weekly for up to about 15 weeks. Library generation was performed with 5' RACE. TCRdb shows the sequencer as NextSeq 500. Unique molecular identifiers were attached to individual cDNA molecules in the TCR library protocol so that sequencing error and PCR bias could be corrected. TCR alpha and beta chains were both sequenced, and the abundances of alpha and beta sequences in each sample were closely correlated with each other. On the study's bioinformatics: Decombinator V4 was used to perform V gene, J gene and CDR3 annotation of TCR sequences. Expanded TCRs were defined as changing significantly between any two time points under a Poisson model with p below 0.0001. TCR abundances were normalised to the total number of TCRs sequenced per sample and were expressed as counts per million. MAIT TCRs were defined by TRAV1-2 paired with TRAJ12, TRAJ20 or TRAJ33, and iNKT TCRs by TRAV10 paired with TRAJ18. VDJdb, accessed 1 November 2021, was searched for CMV, EBV and SARS-CoV-2 annotated TCRs, with TCRs annotated for multiple antigens excluded. TCRdb reanalyzed the raw reads on its own, using fastp at Q25 for trimming and MiXCR for clone calling, and kept in-frame beta chains. One record per CDR3 amino acid sequence lists the most common genes and DNA. What appears here as the V and J calls and clone size reflects TCRdb's work, not the paper's. A total of over 85,000 distinct CDR3 sequences appear in this sample, 13% of them only once. In total, the top ten clones hold about 5.7% of the sample.

This clonotype was recorded a few times. The antigen this receptor binds is unknown. Nothing much larger sits one base from this clone, and base qualities are not available. The CDR3 measures 12 amino acids from cysteine to phenylalanine. The kept DNA is CDR3 alone, 36 bases in frame from the first base. Trimming costs V 4 bases and J 7 bases, and their ends lie 13 bases apart. The germline V gene sets CDR1 to SQVTM and CDR2 to ANQGSEA. Sample: whole blood. The sequence came from an adult who was a healthcare worker with PCR-confirmed SARS-CoV-2 infection or an uninfected control (not recorded which). Here the chain combines TRBV29-1 and TRBJ2-5; TRBD1 is possibly the D segment (5 matching bases). The CDR3 here reads CSVVTDLGTQYF. Here is the DNA: TGCAGCGTTGTGACAGACCTGGGGACCCAGTACTTC.